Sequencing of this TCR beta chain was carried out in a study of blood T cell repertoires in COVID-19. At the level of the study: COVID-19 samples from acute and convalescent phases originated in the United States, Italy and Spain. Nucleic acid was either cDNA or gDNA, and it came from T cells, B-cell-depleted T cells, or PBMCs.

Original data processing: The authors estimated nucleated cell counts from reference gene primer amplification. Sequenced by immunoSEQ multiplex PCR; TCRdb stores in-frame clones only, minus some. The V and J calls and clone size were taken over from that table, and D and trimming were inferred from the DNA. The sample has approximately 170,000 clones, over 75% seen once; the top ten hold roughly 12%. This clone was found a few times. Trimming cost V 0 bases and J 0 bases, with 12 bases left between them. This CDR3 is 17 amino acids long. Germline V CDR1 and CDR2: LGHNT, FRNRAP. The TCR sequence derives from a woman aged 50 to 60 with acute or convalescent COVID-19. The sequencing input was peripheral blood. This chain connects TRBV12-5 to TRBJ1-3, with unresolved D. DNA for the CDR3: TGTGCTAGTGGTTTGGTACAATCCCGTCTCTCTGGAAACACCATATATTTT. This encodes CASGLVQSRLSGNTIYF.